This T cell receptor (beta chain) came from a study of T-cell memory formation after mild COVID-19. Germline V lookup: CDR1 SGHRS, CDR2 YFSETQ. With V trimmed by 4 bases and J by 1 base, 4 bases remained unmatched. This CDR3 contains 14 residues. This clonotype has only a few counts. TCRdb fed the 5' RACE reads into MiXCR, producing one record per CDR3 protein. The sample has 300,000 to 400,000 distinct CDR3 sequences, roughly 13% seen once; the top ten hold approximately 21%. This sequence was found in a young man who had mild COVID-19 (a few samples of this study predate the infection). Cell type and time point are not known. The chain recombines TRBV5-1 with TRBJ1-1; 7 nucleotides line up with TRBD1. The sample consisted of PBMCs or a T cell subset sorted from them (not recorded which). In DNA form, the CDR3 reads TGCGCCAGCAGCATAGGGACAGCGAACACTGAAGCTTTCTTT. Translated, it gives CASSIGTANTEAFF.